The 31 T cell receptor beta chains presented below share a single source sample, sequenced in a study of cytomegalovirus exposure and HLA in healthy donors. PCR primers comprised 60 Vbeta and 13 Jbeta primers. Profiled with immunoSEQ multiplex PCR; TCRdb holds only in-frame clones, not every one. The table shows 80,000 to 100,000 clones, with about four fifths occurring only once. Sequenced material: PBMCs. The receptors originated from a man aged 40-49 years in good health and CMV-seropositive.

This clone was seen only once. The chain uses TRBV27 and TRBJ1-4; 8 nucleotides line up with TRBD1. Trimming cost V 5 bases and J 7 bases; bases outside gene matches: 6. Germline CDR1 reads MNHEY; CDR2 reads SMNVEV (reference sequence). The length of the CDR3 is 14 residues. The CDR3 sequence: CASSPRDRGEKLFF. The CDR3 region has the DNA TGTGCCAGCAGTCCAAGAGACAGGGGTGAAAAACTGTTTTTT.

The CDR3 DNA sequence: TGTGCCTGGAGGGTAGCGGGGATTGGAAATGAGCAGTTCTTC. Its protein product is CAWRVAGIGNEQFF. This chain connects TRBV30 to TRBJ2-1; TRBD2 matches 8 bases. CDR1 and CDR2 from the germline V gene are GTSNPN and SVGIG (reference sequence). This CDR3 is built from 14 residues. V shed 3 bases and J 7 bases; nucleotides not matched to a gene: 8.

CDR3 sequence (DNA): TGTGCCAGCAGCCCTGGGACTAGCGGGGAAGTAGGAGGGCAGTTCTTC. Protein: CASSPGTSGEVGGQFF. The rearrangement joins TRBV5-4 to TRBJ2-1; 13 bases map to TRBD2. Trimming at V came to 4 bases and at J to 12 bases, leaving 13 bases not matched to a gene. CDR1 is SGHNT, CDR2 YYREEE, per germline (reference sequence). CDR3 length equals 16 residues. Variable domain in full (rest from reference TRBV5-4 and TRBJ2-1): ETGVTQSPTHLIKTRGQQVTLRCSSQSGHNTVSWYQQALGQGPQFIFQYYREEENGRGNFPPRFSGLQFPNYSSELNVNALELDDSALYLCASSPGTSGEVGGQFFGPGTRLTVL.

With respect to this clone: The same CDR3 arises from other DNA sequences in this sample as well. V is TRBV19 and J is TRBJ2-7; the match to TRBD1 covers 9 bases. V shed 5 bases and J 2 bases; nucleotides not matched to a gene: 4. The CDR3 covers 14 residues. The V gene's germline CDR1 is LNHDA and CDR2 SQIVND (reference sequence). The CDR3 sequence: CASSARQGAYEQYF. The CDR3, as DNA: TGTGCCAGTAGTGCCCGACAGGGGGCCTACGAGCAGTACTTC.

This clone was detected once. The chain uses TRBV6-5 and TRBJ1-4; D perhaps matches TRBD1 (6 bases). Trimming shortened V by 0 bases and J by 10 bases, and 15 bases separated the two germline ends. This CDR3 has 15 amino acids. CDR1 and CDR2 from the germline V gene are MNHEY and SVGAGI. The CDR3 loop reads CASSYSGRGTAKLFF. CDR3 bases: TGTGCCAGCAGTTACTCGGGTAGGGGGACGGCAAAACTGTTTTTT.

The CDR3 sequence is CASSGSAGGPDTQYF. CDR3 DNA: TGCGCCAGCAGTGGGAGTGCGGGAGGGCCGGATACGCAGTATTTT. J is TRBJ2-3 and V is TRBV10-1; TRBD2 agrees at 9 bases. This CDR3 has 15 residues. Losses at the gene ends were 4 bases for V and 6 bases for J; bases not matched to a gene: 8. CDR1 WNHNN and CDR2 SYGVQD come from the germline V gene (reference sequence).

This chain connects TRBV4-1 to TRBJ1-2; weak D call: TRBD1 (5 bases). The CDR3 length is 17 residues. Trimming left V 0 bases short and J 4 bases short, with 18 bases between. The germline CDR1 and CDR2 sequences are MGHRA and YSYEKL. The CDR3 here is CASSQDYGTGDVYGYTF. The DNA of the CDR3 is TGCGCCAGCAGCCAAGATTATGGGACGGGGGATGTCTATGGCTACACCTTC.

CDR3 loop: CASSSPTSSTDTQYF. The CDR3 DNA is TGTGCCAGCAGTTCCCCGACTAGCAGCACAGATACGCAGTATTTT. The chain carries TRBV6-5 and TRBJ2-3, with 7 bases identical to TRBD2. The CDR3 extends over 15 amino acids. Germline trimming cut 4 bases from V and 0 bases from J; bases unmatched to any gene: 4. CDR1 MNHEY and CDR2 SVGAGI come from the germline V gene.

This clone was seen more than once but under ten times. The rearrangement uses TRBV7-9 and TRBJ2-5; TRBD1 agrees at 8 bases. Germline V gene data show CDR1 as SEHNR and CDR2 as FQNEAQ (reference sequence). The CDR3 extends over 13 amino acids. The ends lost 7 bases at V and 2 bases at J; junction bases unmatched: 3. CDR3 DNA: TGTGCCAGCAACTACAGGGGGCAAGAGACCCAGTACTTC. Amino acid sequence: CASNYRGQETQYF.

This clone appeared once. The chain links TRBV7-9 to TRBJ1-2, with 7 bases matching TRBD1. The trim removed 5 bases at V and 7 bases at J, leaving 4 bases unmatched. The CDR3 contains 12 residues. Looked up from germline, CDR1 is SEHNR and CDR2 is FQNEAQ (reference sequence). The CDR3 here is CASSPQGGGYTF. The CDR3, as DNA: TGTGCCAGCAGCCCTCAGGGGGGTGGCTACACCTTC.

This sequence joins TRBV15 and TRBJ2-3; weak D call: TRBD1 (5 bases). CDR3 length: 16 amino acids. V lost 4 bases to trimming and J lost 0 bases, with 14 bases between them. Per the germline V gene, CDR1 is LNHNV and CDR2 is YYDKDF (reference sequence). DNA of the CDR3: TGTGCCACCAGCACGAGACAGCCGTCTAGCACAGATACGCAGTATTTT. Translating it yields CATSTRQPSSTDTQYF.

This chain joins TRBV6-6 and TRBJ1-6, with TRBD1 matching 10 bases. This CDR3 contains 15 residues. The V segment lost 6 bases and the J segment 8 bases; nucleotides outside the gene matches: 7. Germline V gene data show CDR1 as MNHNY and CDR2 as SVGAGI (reference sequence). This CDR3 reads CASSHRDRGHSPLHF. As DNA, the CDR3 is TGTGCCAGCAGCCACCGGGACAGGGGACATTCACCCCTCCACTTT.

Details on this clone: One junction end disagrees with the germline gene, perhaps due to a read error. This sequence joins TRBV7-9 and TRBJ1-5, with 7 bases lining up with TRBD1. The length of the CDR3 is 13 residues. Germline loops: CDR1 SEHNR, CDR2 FQNEAQ (reference sequence). In DNA, the CDR3 is TGTTCCAGCAGCTCGACAGGGAATCAGCCCCAGCATTTT. Translated: CSSSSTGNQPQHF.

The table lists this clone with a few counts. J is TRBJ2-7 and V is TRBV18; 8 bases align to TRBD2. The ends lost 8 bases at V and 8 bases at J; junction bases unmatched: 17. From germline, CDR1 is KGHSH and CDR2 LQKENI. This CDR3 is 15 amino acids long. The CDR3 DNA follows: TGTGCCAGCCAACAGGCGGGAGGACCTCCTAGACAGCAGTACTTC. As protein: CASQQAGGPPRQQYF.

The chain couples TRBV7-9 to TRBJ1-5; D gene unclear. The V end was cut by 1 base, the J end by 6 bases, with 10 bases between. Germline CDR1 reads SEHNR; CDR2 reads FQNEAQ (reference sequence). The CDR3 extends over 14 amino acids. In nucleotides, the CDR3 is TGTGCCAGCAGCTTAGACGGGAGCCGTCAGCCCCAGCATTTT. It encodes CASSLDGSRQPQHF.

This clone came up a few times. The chain combines TRBV5-1 with TRBJ2-1; 8 nucleotides agree with TRBD1. CDR3 length equals 16 residues. V trimming: 4 bases; J trimming: 6 bases; junction bases outside the gene matches: 12. The germline V gene encodes CDR1 SGHRS and CDR2 YFSETQ. Here the CDR3 DNA reads TGCGCCAGCAGCCTAAAAGGGCAGGGGGCCCCCAATGAGCAGTTCTTC. Translation gives CASSLKGQGAPNEQFF.

This chain joins TRBV2 and TRBJ2-7; D might be TRBD2 (5 bases). V was pared by 6 bases and J by 9 bases, with 15 bases between. From germline, CDR1 is SNHLY and CDR2 FYNNEI. The length of the CDR3 is 12 residues. The CDR3 protein is CASRNDGEGQYF. CDR3 bases: TGTGCCAGCAGGAACGACGGGGAAGGGCAGTACTTC.

This chain links TRBV28 with TRBJ2-7, with 9 bases lining up with TRBD1. CDR1 is MDHEN and CDR2 is SYDVKM in the germline V gene. The CDR3 contains 16 residues. J lost 3 bases, V lost 7 bases, and 13 bases had no gene match. The DNA for the CDR3 is TGTGCCAGCATGACTTCGGGACAGGGTGGGTTCTACGAGCAGTACTTC. Amino acid sequence: CASMTSGQGGFYEQYF.

This clone was detected a few times. The rearrangement joins TRBV4-2 to TRBJ2-1, with 10 bases that match TRBD2. V was pared by 2 bases and J by 0 bases, with 7 bases of the junction left unmatched. The CDR3 runs 18 residues. CDR1 is LGHNA and CDR2 is YNFKEQ in the germline V gene. The CDR3 protein is CASSQTSGIPSSYNEQFF. CDR3 bases: TGTGCCAGCAGCCAAACTAGCGGGATCCCCAGCTCCTACAATGAGCAGTTCTTC.

This sequence joins TRBV7-9 and TRBJ2-7, with D possibly matching TRBD2 (6 bases). Germline assignment: CDR1 SEHNR and CDR2 FQNEAQ (reference sequence). With 5 bases removed from V and 0 bases from J, the gap between germline ends came to 17 bases. The CDR3 contains 16 residues. The CDR3 spells CASSPGGEKGSYEQYF. DNA of the CDR3: TGTGCCAGCAGCCCCGGAGGGGAGAAAGGCTCCTACGAGCAGTACTTC.

This chain connects TRBV10-3 to TRBJ1-2; no firm D call. The CDR3 covers 10 residues. Trimming removed 8 bases at V and 8 bases at J, with 9 bases between. Germline V CDR1 and CDR2: ENHRY, SYGVKD. The CDR3 region is CAISQTGYTF. The CDR3 DNA reads TGTGCCATCTCACAGACCGGCTACACCTTC.

The sample holds a few counts of this clone. This chain connects TRBV10-3 to TRBJ2-2; 7 bases fit TRBD2. This CDR3 has 15 amino acids. From germline, CDR1 is ENHRY and CDR2 SYGVKD. V shed 2 bases, J shed 9 bases, and the junction held 9 bases outside the gene matches. In DNA, the CDR3 is TGTGCCATCAGTGAGAGTGGGGGGGGAATCCGGGAGCTGTTTTTT. Translation gives CAISESGGGIRELFF.

The table lists this clone with a count of one. The genes are TRBV10-2 and TRBJ2-7; possible D gene TRBD1, 6 bases. The CDR3 covers 14 residues. The ends were cut back, 6 bases at V and 3 bases at J, with 15 bases in the middle. In germline, CDR1 is WSHSY, CDR2 SAAADI. The CDR3 bases are TGCGCCAGCAGAACAGGGTTAGGAAACTACGAGCAGTACTTC. This translates into CASRTGLGNYEQYF.

Comment on this clone: The sample contains more than one DNA sequence encoding this CDR3. The chain couples TRBV7-6 to TRBJ2-3; TRBD1 is a possible D gene (5 bases). The CDR3 contains 14 residues. Germline V lookup: CDR1 SGHVS, CDR2 FNYEAQ. The V end lost 1 base, the J end lost 1 base, and 6 bases lay between the germline ends. CDR3 sequence reads: CASSLVRGTDTQYF. CDR3 in DNA: TGTGCCAGCAGCTTAGTCAGGGGCACAGATACGCAGTATTTT.

This clone was seen only once. The chain carries TRBV7-6 and TRBJ2-3; 10 bases fit TRBD1. With V trimmed by 3 bases and J by 5 bases, 5 bases remained unmatched. Germline V gene lookup returns CDR1 SGHVS and CDR2 FNYEAQ. The CDR3 totals 15 residues. The CDR3 bases are TGTGCCAGCAGCTTGCGGGGACAGGGGTTAGATACGCAGTATTTT. It specifies CASSLRGQGLDTQYF.

The chain uses TRBV4-2 and TRBJ2-5; D gene ambiguous. V lost 0 bases, J lost 5 bases, and 13 bases lay in between. The germline V gene encodes CDR1 LGHNA and CDR2 YNFKEQ. This CDR3 is 15 amino acids long. The CDR3 coding sequence is TGTGCCAGCAGCCAAGATCTGCGGCGAGGCGAGACCCAGTACTTC. Amino acids: CASSQDLRRGETQYF.

This clone occurred once. The V and J genes are TRBV2 and TRBJ2-3; TRBD1 agrees at 9 bases. The V segment lost 6 bases and the J segment 4 bases; nucleotides outside the gene matches: 5. The CDR3 is 14 residues long. Germline CDR1 SNHLY, CDR2 FYNNEI. CDR3: CASRYRGHSDTQYF. The CDR3 DNA follows: TGTGCCAGCAGGTACAGGGGGCATTCAGATACGCAGTATTTT.

The J gene is TRBJ1-1, the V gene TRBV14; D gene ambiguous. Germline V lookup: CDR1 SGHDN, CDR2 FVKESK. Trimming took off 0 bases at V and 10 bases at J, with 9 bases between the two ends. This CDR3 is built from 12 residues. CDR3 DNA: TGTGCCAGCAGCCAAGAAAGGAGAGTAGCTTTCTTT. Its protein product is CASSQERRVAFF.

The chain joins TRBV20-1 to TRBJ2-7; a weak D match, TRBD1 (5 bases). CDR3 length: 10 residues. The V gene's germline CDR1 is DFQATT and CDR2 SNEGSKA (reference sequence). Trimming pared 4 bases from V and 6 bases from J, leaving 7 bases between. The CDR3 here is CSATGFEQYF. The CDR3 DNA reads as TGCAGTGCTACAGGGTTCGAGCAGTACTTC.

The chain employs TRBV6-1 and TRBJ1-1; tentative D call: TRBD1 (6 bases). This CDR3 has 15 amino acids. Per the germline V gene, CDR1 is MNHNS and CDR2 is SASEGT. The ends were cut back, 7 bases at V and 2 bases at J, with 17 bases in the middle. CDR3 region: CASKQQGTVNTEAFF. The CDR3 DNA reads TGTGCCAGCAAGCAGCAGGGGACGGTAAACACTGAAGCTTTCTTT.

This clone turned up a few times. This chain connects TRBV11-2 to TRBJ2-7, with a possible D match to TRBD1 (5 bases). CDR1 SGHAT and CDR2 FQNNGV come from the germline V gene. The CDR3 is made up of 15 amino acids. V was shortened by 1 base and J by 3 bases, with 13 bases between the two germline ends. CDR3: CASSLAELRGYEQYF. The CDR3 DNA reads TGTGCCAGCAGCTTAGCAGAGTTAAGGGGCTACGAGCAGTACTTC.